This T cell receptor (beta chain) was observed in a study of cytotoxic CD8 clonotypes in ibrutinib-treated CLL. The germline V and J ends were trimmed by 1 base and 9 bases, with 19 bases remaining between them. This CDR3 comprises 15 residues. The germline V gene has CDR1 SGHRS and CDR2 YFSETQ. TCRdb's copy holds only in-frame clones and misses some; the assay was immunoSEQ multiplex PCR. The sample has approximately 80,000 clones, roughly 84% seen once. The sequence derives from a human donor with chronic lymphocytic leukemia. Sequences were derived from PBMCs, sampled before ibrutinib treatment. The chain combines TRBV5-1 with TRBJ1-2, with D possibly matching TRBD1 (6 bases). Here the CDR3 DNA reads TGCGCCAGCAGCTTGCTGGCAGGGGACCTTATGAGCTACACCTTC. Amino acids: CASSLLAGDLMSYTF.